Listed below are T cell receptor beta chains from one sample, sequenced in a study of T cell repertoires in cytomegalovirus infection. Their recognized antigens are unknown. One entry per CDR3 protein, called by TCRdb with MiXCR from the reads. The data contain 80,000 or so distinct CDR3 sequences, roughly 25% of them seen just once; the ten biggest clones take up approximately 53%. Material: CD8+ T cells from cultured PBMCs, obtained from culture after CMV antigen stimulation. The receptors shown here come from a human donor in good health (CMV status not recorded). Some clones in this sample may be carry-over from other donors' samples. Both conserved end residues are part of each CDR3.

V gene	J gene	CDR3 protein
TRBV7-6	TRBJ2-4	CASSPRLAGDKNIQYF
TRBV4-2	TRBJ1-2	CASSQASEVGVHGYTF
TRBV7-9	TRBJ2-1	CASSLVAGAVQFF
TRBV11-2	TRBJ1-2	CASSLGNGPVF
TRBV7-2	TRBJ2-3	CASSPLAGGSTDTQYF
TRBV6-2/TRBV6-3	TRBJ2-3	CASSYRPPSGGPSANTQYF
TRBV24-1	TRBJ2-4	CATSDLRDRENIQYF
TRBV19	TRBJ2-7	CASSPERLDQQYF
TRBV5-4	TRBJ2-7	CASSLVAGGPYEQYF
TRBV30	TRBJ2-1	CAWSVTAYNEQFF
TRBV5-6	TRBJ2-7	CASSWRQLVGTGSFGPYEQYF
TRBV28	TRBJ1-4	CASSPKWVDDEKLFF
TRBV6-5	TRBJ1-1	CASSSWGRGNTEAFF
TRBV7-6	TRBJ1-1	CASSPGQGGPAGAFF
TRBV29-1	TRBJ1-3	CSVEAGVTGNTIYF